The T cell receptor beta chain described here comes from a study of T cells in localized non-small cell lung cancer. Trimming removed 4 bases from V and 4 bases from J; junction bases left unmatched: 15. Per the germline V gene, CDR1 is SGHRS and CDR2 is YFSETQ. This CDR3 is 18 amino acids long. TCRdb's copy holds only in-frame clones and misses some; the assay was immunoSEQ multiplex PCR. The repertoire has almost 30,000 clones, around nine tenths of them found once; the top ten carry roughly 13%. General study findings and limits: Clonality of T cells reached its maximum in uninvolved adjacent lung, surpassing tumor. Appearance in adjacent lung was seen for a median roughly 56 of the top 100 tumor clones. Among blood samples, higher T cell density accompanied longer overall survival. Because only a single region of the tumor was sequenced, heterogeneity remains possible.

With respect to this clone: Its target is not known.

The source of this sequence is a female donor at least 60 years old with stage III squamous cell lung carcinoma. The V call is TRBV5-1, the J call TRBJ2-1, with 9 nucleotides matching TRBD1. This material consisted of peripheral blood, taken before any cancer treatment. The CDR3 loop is CASSRRRGQGIRYNEQFF. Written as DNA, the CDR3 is TGCGCCAGCAGCCGCCGGCGGGGACAGGGAATTCGTTACAATGAGCAGTTCTTC.